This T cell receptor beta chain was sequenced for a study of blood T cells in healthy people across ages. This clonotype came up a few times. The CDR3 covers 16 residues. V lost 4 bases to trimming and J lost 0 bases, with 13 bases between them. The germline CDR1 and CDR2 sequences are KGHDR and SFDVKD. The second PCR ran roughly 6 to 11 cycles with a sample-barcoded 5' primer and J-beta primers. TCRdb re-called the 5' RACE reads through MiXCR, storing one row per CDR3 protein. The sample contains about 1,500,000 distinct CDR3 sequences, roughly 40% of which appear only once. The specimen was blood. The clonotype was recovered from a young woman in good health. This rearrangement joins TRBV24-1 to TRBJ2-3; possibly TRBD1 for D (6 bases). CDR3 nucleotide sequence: TGTGCCACCAGTGAAACCACAGGGTCTAGCACAGATACGCAGTATTTT. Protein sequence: CATSETTGSSTDTQYF.